Shown below are 31 T cell receptor beta chains from a single sample sequenced in a study of blood T cell repertoires in COVID-19. The method was immunoSEQ multiplex PCR; TCRdb's version includes in-frame clones alone and lacks a portion of them. Counted here are approximately 250,000 clones, around nine tenths occurring once; the ten biggest clones make up approximately 9.7%. Sequencing input: peripheral blood. The receptors here all came from a man in his forties with active or convalescent COVID-19.

This clone came up once. The rearrangement links TRBV10-3 to TRBJ2-1, with TRBD2 identical over 11 bases. Losses at the gene ends were 10 bases for V and 6 bases for J; bases not matched to a gene: 8. The CDR3 runs 14 residues. Germline lookup yields CDR1 ENHRY and CDR2 SYGVKD. CDR3 in DNA: TGTGCCACCGTCAATAGCGGGGGGGTCAATGAGCAGTTCTTC. The encoded protein is CATVNSGGVNEQFF.

The CDR3 region is CAWSRGGWGQNTEAFF. For the CDR3, the DNA is TGTGCCTGGAGTCGCGGGGGATGGGGCCAGAACACTGAAGCTTTCTTT. The chain combines TRBV30 with TRBJ1-1, with D perhaps matching TRBD1 (5 bases). Germline V gene lookup returns CDR1 GTSNPN and CDR2 SVGIG (reference sequence). V lost 2 bases and J 1 base, leaving 17 bases between the germline ends. This CDR3 has 16 residues.

This clone was recorded a few times. The chain joins TRBV2 to TRBJ1-2; 12 bases map to TRBD1. The CDR3 is 14 amino acids. V dropped 11 bases and J dropped 3; count of bases not matched to a gene: 7. Germline V CDR1 and CDR2: SNHLY, FYNNEI. The CDR3 loop reads CAGGTGGLDYGYTF. DNA for the CDR3: TGTGCCGGGGGGACAGGGGGCTTGGACTATGGCTACACCTTC. Based on the CDR3 plus reference TRBV2 and TRBJ1-2, the full variable domain is EPEVTQTPSHQVTQMGQEVILRCVPISNHLYFYWYRQILGQKVEFLVSFYNNEISEKSEIFDDQFSVERPDGSNFTLKIRSTKLEDSAMYFCAGGTGGLDYGYTFGSGTRLTVV.

This clone is a singleton in its sample. The J gene is TRBJ2-1, the V gene TRBV4-1; 8 bases align to TRBD2. V trimming: 1 base; J trimming: 9 bases; junction bases outside the gene matches: 8. CDR1 is MGHRA and CDR2 is YSYEKL in the germline V gene. The CDR3 covers 15 residues. The CDR3 region has the DNA TGCGCCAGCAGCCAAGTAGCGGGAAGAGTCGGTGAGCAGTTCTTC. It yields the protein CASSQVAGRVGEQFF.

This clone turned up a few times. The rearrangement uses TRBV19 and TRBJ1-4; weak D call: TRBD1 (5 bases). V was trimmed by 3 bases and J by 4 bases, leaving 12 bases between them. The CDR3 runs 15 residues. Germline V CDR1 and CDR2: LNHDA, SQIVND (reference sequence). The CDR3 bases are TGTGCCAGTAGTATCTCAAGGGACTTTAATGAAAAACTGTTTTTT. Translating it yields CASSISRDFNEKLFF.

This chain links TRBV7-2 with TRBJ1-6, with TRBD1 as a possible D gene (5 bases). This CDR3 comprises 14 residues. V lost 11 bases to trimming and J lost 10 bases, with 21 bases between them. The V gene's germline CDR1 is SGHTA and CDR2 FQGNSA. The CDR3 nucleotides read TGTGCCTCCCGGACGGGGGAAGGTAGATCACCCCTCCACTTT. It yields the protein CASRTGEGRSPLHF.

The CDR3 sequence is CASSLKLRPMVDADTQYF. CDR3 DNA: TGTGCCAGCAGCTTAAAACTGAGGCCGATGGTAGACGCAGATACGCAGTATTTT. This chain uses TRBV7-9 with TRBJ2-3; D is unclear. Germline loops: CDR1 SEHNR, CDR2 FQNEAQ (reference sequence). The CDR3 sequence is 18 residues long. The ends were cut back, 2 bases at V and 4 bases at J, with 22 bases in the middle.

The V and J genes are TRBV6-1 and TRBJ1-1; unclear D gene. The CDR3 runs to 12 residues. The ends were cut back, 2 bases at V and 12 bases at J, with 13 bases in the middle. The germline gives CDR1 MNHNS, CDR2 SASEGT. In DNA, the CDR3 is TGTGCCAGCAGTGAATATCCCACGGAGACTTTCTTT. Its protein is CASSEYPTETFF.

This rearrangement joins TRBV28 to TRBJ1-4; 9 bases agree with TRBD1. Germline V gene sequence: CDR1 MDHEN, CDR2 SYDVKM. Trimming at V came to 4 bases and at J to 5 bases, leaving 2 bases not matched to a gene. This CDR3 is 14 amino acids long. CDR3 nucleotide sequence: TGTGCCAGCAGTTCGGGACAGGGCAATGAAAAACTGTTTTTT. This codes for CASSSGQGNEKLFF.

CDR3 DNA sequence: TGTGCCAGCAGCAGCGGGACAGGAGGATCGGACACCATATATTTT. This gives the protein CASSSGTGGSDTIYF. The chain uses TRBV5-6 and TRBJ1-3; TRBD1 matches at 8 bases. CDR3 length equals 15 residues. The J segment lost 8 bases and the V segment lost 4 bases, leaving 11 bases of the junction unmatched. CDR1 and CDR2 (germline): SGHDT, YYEEEE.

The V gene is TRBV5-1, the J gene TRBJ2-6; maybe TRBD1 (5 bases). Germline CDR1 and CDR2: SGHRS and YFSETQ. Trimming pared 6 bases from V and 0 bases from J, leaving 19 bases between. This CDR3 comprises 18 residues. CDR3 sequence (DNA): TGCGCCAGCACCCCAGGGTGGGGCCCAAACTCTGGGGCCAACGTCCTGACTTTC. This sequence encodes CASTPGWGPNSGANVLTF.

The V gene is TRBV30, the J gene TRBJ1-5; tentative D call: TRBD1 (5 bases). Germline V gene data show CDR1 as GTSNPN and CDR2 as SVGIG (reference sequence). The V gene lost 0 bases and the J gene lost 6 bases, with 15 bases spanning the gap. The CDR3 extends over 15 amino acids. CDR3 bases: TGTGCCTGGAGTGTGCCAGGGTCAGGCCTTCAGCCCCAGCATTTT. This gives the protein CAWSVPGSGLQPQHF.

The genes are TRBV6-5 and TRBJ2-1; D possibly corresponds to TRBD1 (6 bases). The V gene's germline CDR1 is MNHEY and CDR2 SVGAGI. The CDR3 covers 14 residues. Trimming cost V 6 bases and J 7 bases, with 16 bases left between them. The DNA of the CDR3 is TGTGCCAGCAGGAGGGGGAATTCACAAAATGAGCAGTTCTTC. Translated, it gives CASRRGNSQNEQFF.

This chain links TRBV6-1 with TRBJ1-5, with D possibly TRBD1 on 6 matching bases. Germline V gene data show CDR1 as MNHNS and CDR2 as SASEGT. CDR3 length equals 14 residues. Trimming removed 2 bases at V and 7 bases at J, with 12 bases between. CDR3 in DNA: TGTGCCAGCAGTGAAAGGGGGGGCGACCAGCCCCAGCATTTT. This gives the protein CASSERGGDQPQHF.

This chain uses TRBV7-3 with TRBJ2-3, with no clear D. The CDR3 contains 15 residues. With 2 bases removed from V and 1 base from J, the gap between germline ends came to 10 bases. Germline CDR1 and CDR2: SGHTA and FQGTGA. The DNA of the CDR3 is TGTGCCAGCAGCTTATTGACTCGGGGCACAGATACGCAGTATTTT. It encodes CASSLLTRGTDTQYF. Supplemented by reference TRBV7-3 and TRBJ2-3, the full variable domain reads GAGVSQTPSNKVTEKGKYVELRCDPISGHTALYWYRQSLGQGPEFLIYFQGTGAADDSGLPNDRFFAVRPEGSVSTLKIQRTERGDSAVYLCASSLLTRGTDTQYFGPGTRLTVL.

The chain employs TRBV6-6 and TRBJ2-7; tentative D call: TRBD2 (6 bases). Trimming cost V 6 bases and J 3 bases, with 15 bases left between them. Germline lookup yields CDR1 MNHNY and CDR2 SVGAGI (reference sequence). The CDR3 is made up of 14 amino acids. CDR3 nucleotide sequence: TGTGCCAGCAGCACCAACCGCGGGAACTACGAGCAGTACTTC. This gives the protein CASSTNRGNYEQYF.

The chain links TRBV30 to TRBJ1-2; 8 positions match TRBD1. V dropped 3 bases and J dropped 8; count of bases not matched to a gene: 2. The CDR3 is 11 residues long. CDR1 GTSNPN and CDR2 SVGIG come from the germline V gene (reference sequence). The CDR3 nucleotides are TGTGCCTGGAGGGACAGGGACGGCTACACCTTC. The encoded protein is CAWRDRDGYTF.

Regarding this clone: Other DNA sequences in the sample encode the same CDR3. The genes are TRBV5-1 and TRBJ1-5; 8 bases map to TRBD1. Germline CDR1 and CDR2: SGHRS and YFSETQ. V lost 1 base and J lost 4; bases outside the gene matches: 4. CDR3 length equals 15 residues. CDR3 DNA: TGCGCCAGCAGCTTGCAGGGGGCACGTAATCAGCCCCAGCATTTT. Protein product: CASSLQGARNQPQHF.

This chain links TRBV10-3 with TRBJ2-3; unclear D gene. The CDR3 contains 14 residues. Germline V gene lookup returns CDR1 ENHRY and CDR2 SYGVKD. V was cut by 0 bases and J by 10 bases, with 14 bases left in between. CDR3 DNA: TGTGCCATCAGTGAGTCTCCGTATGAGGTCGCGCAGTATTTT. Its protein is CAISESPYEVAQYF.

The V and J genes are TRBV5-4 and TRBJ1-5; a possible D gene is TRBD1 (5 bases). The germline V gene encodes CDR1 SGHNT and CDR2 YYREEE (reference sequence). V gave up 3 bases and J gave up 3 bases, with 13 bases separating them. The CDR3 sequence is 15 residues long. The CDR3 DNA is TGTGCCAGCAGCTCGGATCAGGGCCCCAATCAGCCCCAGCATTTT. Its translation: CASSSDQGPNQPQHF.

This clone was seen a handful of times. The chain carries TRBV2 and TRBJ1-2; possibly TRBD1 for D (5 bases). This CDR3 region has 15 residues. In germline, CDR1 is SNHLY, CDR2 FYNNEI. V was trimmed by 7 bases and J by 7 bases, leaving 22 bases between them. As DNA, the CDR3 is TGTGCCAGCATACCATACGCAGGGCCTTTGTCTGGCTACACCTTC. Translating gives CASIPYAGPLSGYTF.

The V gene is TRBV5-1, the J gene TRBJ1-6; TRBD1 matches 8 bases. Germline CDR1 SGHRS, CDR2 YFSETQ. Losses at the gene ends were 4 bases for V and 8 bases for J; bases not matched to a gene: 8. The CDR3 runs to 15 residues. CDR3 coding DNA: TGCGCCAGCAGCCCCGGAGGACAGGGCCATTCACCCCTCCACTTT. Translated, it gives CASSPGGQGHSPLHF. Full variable domain (outside the CDR3, taken from reference TRBV5-1 and TRBJ1-6): KAGVTQTPRYLIKTRGQQVTLSCSPISGHRSVSWYQQTPGQGLQFLFEYFSETQRNKGNFPGRFSGRQFSNSRSEMNVSTLELGDSALYLCASSPGGQGHSPLHFGNGTRLTVT.

The V call is TRBV10-2, the J call TRBJ2-4, with TRBD2 matching over 9 bases. The V gene's germline CDR1 is WSHSY and CDR2 SAAADI. The CDR3 consists of 14 residues. Losses at the gene ends were 5 bases for V and 7 bases for J; bases not matched to a gene: 6. CDR3 in amino acids: CASSTAGGGNIQYF. The CDR3 nucleotides read TGCGCCAGCAGTACAGCGGGAGGTGGGAACATTCAGTACTTC.

J is TRBJ2-3 and V is TRBV3-1 (or the pseudogene TRBV3-2); TRBD2 aligns across 7 bases. Germline assignment: CDR1 LGHDT and CDR2 YNNKEL (reference sequence). V lost 4 bases to trimming and J lost 2 bases; unmatched junction nucleotides: 3. The CDR3 length is 14 residues. For the CDR3, the DNA is TGTGCCAGCAGCCCGGGGGGTAACACAGATACGCAGTATTTT. Protein: CASSPGGNTDTQYF.

This clone was seen once. The V call is TRBV7-2, the J call TRBJ1-4, with TRBD1 matching 9 bases. Germline V gene lookup returns CDR1 SGHTA and CDR2 FQGNSA. V lost 5 bases, J lost 6 bases, and 4 bases stayed unmatched. The CDR3 is made up of 14 amino acids. Written as DNA, the CDR3 is TGTGCCAGCAGCAGGGACAGGGCCGATGAAAAACTGTTTTTT. Protein sequence: CASSRDRADEKLFF. Complete variable domain (other parts from reference TRBV7-2 and TRBJ1-4): GAGVSQSPSNKVTEKGKDVELRCDPISGHTALYWYRQSLGQGLEFLIYFQGNSAPDKSGLPSDRFSAERTGGSVSTLTIQRTQQEDSAVYLCASSRDRADEKLFFGSGTQLSVL.

The chain combines TRBV3-1 (or the pseudogene TRBV3-2) with TRBJ1-1; TRBD1 agrees at 9 bases. The V gene's germline CDR1 is LGHDT and CDR2 YNNKEL (reference sequence). The length of the CDR3 is 15 residues. Unmatched junction bases numbered 3, after V lost 3 bases and J lost 1 base. The DNA of the CDR3 is TGTGCCAGCAGCCAGACAGGGGGACCGAACACTGAAGCTTTCTTT. It yields the protein CASSQTGGPNTEAFF.

The chain links TRBV7-9 to TRBJ1-1; D remains unclear. Germline CDR1 SEHNR, CDR2 FQNEAQ (reference sequence). Between the trimmed V and J ends, which lost 5 bases and 2 bases, there was a span of 18 bases. The length of the CDR3 is 16 residues. CDR3 region: CASSPKRVEGNTEAFF. The CDR3 nucleotides read TGTGCCAGCAGCCCTAAAAGGGTAGAGGGTAACACTGAAGCTTTCTTT.

The chain joins TRBV10-3 to TRBJ2-7, with D possibly matching TRBD1 (6 bases). V was pared by 7 bases and J by 0 bases, with 13 bases between. Per germline, CDR1 ENHRY and CDR2 SYGVKD. The CDR3 has 14 residues. In nucleotides, the CDR3 is TGTGCCATCACCGACAGGTTACCCTCCTACGAGCAGTACTTC. Translated, it gives CAITDRLPSYEQYF.

The chain combines TRBV7-3 with TRBJ1-6, with D tentatively TRBD1 (6 bases). Looked up from germline, CDR1 is SGHTA and CDR2 is FQGTGA. With 5 bases removed from V and 3 bases from J, the gap between germline ends came to 11 bases. The CDR3 is made up of 15 amino acids. The CDR3 loop reads CASSPGVNYNSPLHF. In DNA form, the CDR3 reads TGTGCCAGCAGCCCAGGGGTAAACTATAATTCACCCCTCCACTTT.

The chain joins TRBV7-3 to TRBJ1-6, with a weak D call TRBD1 (6 bases). Trimming shortened V by 5 bases and J by 10 bases, and 24 bases separated the two germline ends. There are 17 residues in the CDR3. Germline CDR1 is SGHTA and CDR2 is FQGTGA. CDR3 in amino acids: CASSPPIGGALRSPLHF. CDR3 DNA: TGTGCCAGCAGCCCCCCGATTGGGGGGGCACTACGGTCACCCCTCCACTTT.

V gene TRBV28 combines with J gene TRBJ2-3, with D uncertain. CDR3 size: 15 residues. Germline CDR1 reads MDHEN; CDR2 reads SYDVKM. Trimming took off 6 bases at V and 3 bases at J, with 16 bases between the two ends. The CDR3 here is CASSPPGPPTDTQYF. Written as DNA, the CDR3 is TGTGCCAGCAGCCCCCCGGGTCCTCCGACAGATACGCAGTATTTT.